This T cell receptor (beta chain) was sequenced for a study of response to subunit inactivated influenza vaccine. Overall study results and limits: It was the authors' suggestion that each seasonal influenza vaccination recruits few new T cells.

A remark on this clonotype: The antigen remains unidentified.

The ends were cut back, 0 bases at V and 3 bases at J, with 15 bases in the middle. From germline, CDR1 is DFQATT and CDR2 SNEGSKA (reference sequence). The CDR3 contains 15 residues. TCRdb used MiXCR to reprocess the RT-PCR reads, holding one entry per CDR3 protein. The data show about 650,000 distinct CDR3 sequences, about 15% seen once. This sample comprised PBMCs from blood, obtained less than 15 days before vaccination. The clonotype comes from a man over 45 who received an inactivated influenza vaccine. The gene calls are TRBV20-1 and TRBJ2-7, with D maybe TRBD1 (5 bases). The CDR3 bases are TGCAGTGCTAGAGATCCAGGGTTGACGGGCTACGAGCAGTACTTC. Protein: CSARDPGLTGYEQYF.